A selection of T cell receptor beta chains follows, all from one sample in a study of shared clonotypes between healthy human individuals. The method was immunoSEQ multiplex PCR; TCRdb's version includes in-frame clones alone and lacks a portion of them. The top ten clones hold 0.4% to 0.55% of a sample with approximately 1.5 million clones, approximately 98% of them seen once. Material for sequencing was naive CD4+ T cells sorted from blood. The receptors were sampled from a man under 40 in good health. Both conserved end residues are part of each CDR3. D genes are given only for firm matches. Clone size appears in some rows only: once, few, many, or a class for an expanded clone.

D	V	size	J	DNA	CDR3
-	TRBV5-1	-	TRBJ2-7	TGCGCCAGCAGCTCCCCCAGGGTAGACGAGCAGTACTTC	CASSSPRVDEQYF
TRBD2	TRBV2	once	TRBJ2-2	TGTGCCAGCAGCCTGACTAGCGAGAACACCGGGGAGCTGTTTTTT	CASSLTSENTGELFF
TRBD1	TRBV29-1	-	TRBJ2-7	TGCAGCGTTGCAAACGGACAGGGACCATCCTACGAGCAGTACTTC	CSVANGQGPSYEQYF
TRBD2	TRBV5-1	-	TRBJ2-1	TGCGCCAGCAGCTTGACCAGCGGGGGTAATAATGAGCAGTTCTTC	CASSLTSGGNNEQFF
-	TRBV7-9	-	TRBJ2-7	TGTGCCAGCAGCTTCCTATCAACGTACGAGCAGTACTTC	CASSFLSTYEQYF
TRBD1	TRBV7-2	-	TRBJ2-7	TGTGCCAGCAGCTTAGCGCTAGACAGGGTATACGAGCAGTACTTC	CASSLALDRVYEQYF
-	TRBV5-1	-	TRBJ1-2	TGCGCCAGCAGCACGGGACAACAGATTGATGGCTACACCTTC	CASSTGQQIDGYTF
TRBD2	TRBV14	-	TRBJ2-5	TGTGCCAGCAGCCAAGGGGTAATAGCGGGAGTAAGAGAGACCCAGTACTTC	CASSQGVIAGVRETQYF
-	TRBV19	-	TRBJ2-2	TGTGCCAGTAGTATAGCGAGGGGGAACACCGGGGAGCTGTTTTTT	CASSIARGNTGELFF
-	TRBV5-1	-	TRBJ1-1	TGCGCCAGCAGCTCCGACTGGAACACTGAAGCTTTCTTT	CASSSDWNTEAFF
-	TRBV27	-	TRBJ1-1	TGTGCCAGCAGTCCCCGGGGGGAGCCTGAAGCTTTCTTT	CASSPRGEPEAFF
TRBD2	TRBV27	-	TRBJ2-1	TGTGCCGCAAGAGCGGGAGGGGCACTCAATGAGCAGTTCTTC	CAARAGGALNEQFF
-	TRBV15	-	TRBJ2-5	TGTGCCACCAGCTGGCGGGACGGCCAAGAGACCCAGTACTTC	CATSWRDGQETQYF
TRBD2	TRBV10-1	-	TRBJ2-3	TGCGCCAGCAGTGATAGCGGGAGAGGGGATACGCAGTATTTT	CASSDSGRGDTQYF
-	TRBV7-5	-	TRBJ2-3	TGTGTCAGAAGCTTAGGCCCTTCGGGTGACCCAGATACGCAGTATTTT	CVRSLGPSGDPDTQYF
-	TRBV20-1	-	TRBJ2-5	TGCAGTCACGCGGGTCAAGAGACCCAGTACTTC	CSHAGQETQYF
-	TRBV6-1	-	TRBJ1-1	TGTGCCAGCAGTGAACAGGGGCCCACTGAAGCTTTCTTT	CASSEQGPTEAFF
-	TRBV29-1	-	TRBJ2-1	TGCAGCGTTGATGGGGGGCAGCAGTTCTTC	CSVDGGQQFF
TRBD1	TRBV28	-	TRBJ2-4	TGTGCCAGCAATACGGGACAGAGAAACATTCAGTACTTC	CASNTGQRNIQYF
TRBD1	TRBV28	-	TRBJ2-4	TGTGCCAGCAGTTTTAAAAGGACAGGGGAGGAGTACTTC	CASSFKRTGEEYF
-	TRBV19	-	TRBJ2-7	TGTGCCAGTAGTGCTACACGGTCCTACGAGCAGTACTTC	CASSATRSYEQYF
TRBD2	TRBV9	-	TRBJ2-3	TGTGCCAGCAGCGTAGGTTCGGGAGGGTTCTCAGATACGCAGTATTTT	CASSVGSGGFSDTQYF
TRBD2	TRBV5-6	-	TRBJ2-7	TGTGCCAGCACCCGTCGCCCTAGCGGTTCCTACGAGCAGTACTTC	CASTRRPSGSYEQYF
TRBD2	TRBV6-4	-	TRBJ2-3	TGTGCCAGCAGTGACATGGGCGGGAGCGCAGATACGCAGTATTTT	CASSDMGGSADTQYF
-	TRBV18	-	TRBJ2-4	TGTGCCAGCTCCAAAGAATGGAACTTACAAAACATTCAGTACTTC	CASSKEWNLQNIQYF
-	TRBV29-1	-	TRBJ2-1	TGCAGTATACGCGAAGAGACAGACTGGGGTGAGCAGTTCTTC	CSIREETDWGEQFF
TRBD2	TRBV19	-	TRBJ2-1	TGTGCCAGTAGTATGGGGACTAGCGGGAGGGTAGTTGAGCAGTTCTTC	CASSMGTSGRVVEQFF
-	TRBV2	-	TRBJ2-2	TGTGCCAGCAGCGCCCTTGTTGAGGCCGGGGAGCTGTTTTTT	CASSALVEAGELFF
-	TRBV7-9	-	TRBJ2-7	TGTGCCAGCAGCTTAGGCGTCGATAACTACGAGCAGTACTTC	CASSLGVDNYEQYF
-	TRBV9	-	TRBJ1-3	TGTGCCAGCAGCGTATTGGCCGGGACAAGCCCTGGAAACACCATATATTTT	CASSVLAGTSPGNTIYF
-	TRBV7-9	-	TRBJ2-7	TGTGCCAGCAGCTTCTCTTCGCAGCATCCCTCATACGAGCAGTACTTC	CASSFSSQHPSYEQYF
-	TRBV18	-	TRBJ2-2	TGTGCCAGCTCCCCTGGCCCGGGGAGGCTGTTTTTT	CASSPGPGRLFF
TRBD2	TRBV11-2	-	TRBJ2-7	TGTGCCAGCACCAAGGGGACTAGCGGGACCTACGAGCAGTACTTC	CASTKGTSGTYEQYF
-	TRBV2	-	TRBJ2-1	TGTGCCAGCAGTGTCCTGGGTAATGAGCAGTTCTTC	CASSVLGNEQFF
-	TRBV7-8	-	TRBJ1-5	TGTGCCAGCAGCTTAGAAGTCCGCCATGGGGTACCCCAAAATCAGCCCCAGCATTTT	CASSLEVRHGVPQNQPQHF
-	TRBV5-5	-	TRBJ1-4	TGTGCCAGCAGCTTCACGCAGGGACCAAAACTGTTTTTT	CASSFTQGPKLFF
-	TRBV6-5	-	TRBJ2-6	TGTGCCAGCCTGGCGTCTGGGGCCAACGTCCTGACTTTC	CASLASGANVLTF
TRBD2	TRBV18	-	TRBJ2-2	TGTGCCAGCTCACAACGAGCTAGCGGGGACACCGGGGAGCTGTTTTTT	CASSQRASGDTGELFF
TRBD2	TRBV4-1	-	TRBJ2-7	TGCGCCAGCAGTCGGACTAGCGGGACCCACGAGCAGTACTTC	CASSRTSGTHEQYF
-	TRBV5-4	-	TRBJ2-5	TGTGCCAGCAGCTTGGTGCTGGGGGCCAGTGAGACCCAGTACTTC	CASSLVLGASETQYF
-	TRBV5-4	once	TRBJ1-2	TGTGCCCTGAGTGGGGATGGCTATGGCTACACCTTC	CALSGDGYGYTF
TRBD1	TRBV27	-	TRBJ2-6	TGTGCCAGCAGTTCGCTCGGGACAGGGCTTCTGGGGGCCAACGTCCTGACTTTC	CASSSLGTGLLGANVLTF
-	TRBV6-6	-	TRBJ1-1	TGTGCCAGCACTAGGACTTTAATAGGGTCGGCTTTCTTT	CASTRTLIGSAFF
TRBD1	TRBV5-1	-	TRBJ2-7	TGCGCCAGCAGCGTACAGACAGGGGGCAACGAGCAGTACTTC	CASSVQTGGNEQYF
-	TRBV5-4	-	TRBJ1-1	TGTGCCAGCAAATGGGGAGCAGGGGCGGGAAACACTGAAGCTTTCTTT	CASKWGAGAGNTEAFF
-	TRBV9	-	TRBJ1-5	TGTGCCAGCAGCGAAGCAGGAATACAGCCCCAGCATTTT	CASSEAGIQPQHF
-	TRBV7-8	-	TRBJ2-1	TGTGCCAGCAGCTTCGTCCGGAACTCCTACAATGAGCAGTTCTTC	CASSFVRNSYNEQFF
TRBD2	TRBV9	-	TRBJ2-2	TGTGCCAGCAGCGCGGGACTATCAAACACCGGGGAGCTGTTTTTT	CASSAGLSNTGELFF
-	TRBV7-9	-	TRBJ1-5	TGTGCCAGCAGCTTAGCCCCAGTAAACCCTACTAGCAATCAGCCCCAGCATTTT	CASSLAPVNPTSNQPQHF
-	TRBV2	-	TRBJ1-1	TGTGCCAGCAGTGGAGAAAGGGGGTATACTGAAGCTTTCTTT	CASSGERGYTEAFF
TRBD2	TRBV28	-	TRBJ2-3	TGTGCCAGTCGAGGCGGGGGAACCACAGATACGCAGTATTTT	CASRGGGTTDTQYF
TRBD1	TRBV5-1	-	TRBJ2-5	TGCGCCAGCAGCGGGGGACAGATACAAGAGACCCAGTACTTC	CASSGGQIQETQYF
TRBD1	TRBV7-8	-	TRBJ2-2	TGTGCCGGATCGTCCAAAGGGGACAGGAGGACCGGGGAGCTGTTTTTT	CAGSSKGDRRTGELFF
TRBD1	TRBV30	-	TRBJ2-7	TGTGCCTGGAGGGCGTGGACAGGGGTGGGATACGAGCAGTACTTC	CAWRAWTGVGYEQYF
-	TRBV27	-	TRBJ2-4	TGTGCCAGCAGTTTCGGGATGGCCAAAAACATTCAGTACTTC	CASSFGMAKNIQYF